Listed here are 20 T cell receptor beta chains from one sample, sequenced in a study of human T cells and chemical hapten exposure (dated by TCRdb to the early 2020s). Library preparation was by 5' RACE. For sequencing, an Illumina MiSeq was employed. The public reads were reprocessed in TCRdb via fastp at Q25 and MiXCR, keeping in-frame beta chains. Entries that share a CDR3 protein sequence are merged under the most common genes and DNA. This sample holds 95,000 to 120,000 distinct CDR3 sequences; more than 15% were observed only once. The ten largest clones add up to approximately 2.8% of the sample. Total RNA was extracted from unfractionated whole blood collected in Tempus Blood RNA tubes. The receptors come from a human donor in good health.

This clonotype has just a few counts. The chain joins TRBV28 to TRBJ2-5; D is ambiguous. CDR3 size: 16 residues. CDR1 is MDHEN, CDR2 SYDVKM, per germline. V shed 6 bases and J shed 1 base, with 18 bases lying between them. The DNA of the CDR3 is TGTGCCAGCAGGGGCGACCGGCCCTCATTCCAAGAGACCCAGTACTTC. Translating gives CASRGDRPSFQETQYF.

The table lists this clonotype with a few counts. The DNA of the CDR3 is TGCAGCGTTGAAGGAGTAAGAGGTTTGAACACTGAAGCTTTCTTT. Translating gives CSVEGVRGLNTEAFF. V usage is TRBV29-1 and J usage is TRBJ1-1, with no clear D. The germline V gene encodes CDR1 SQVTM and CDR2 ANQGSEA. Trimming stripped 1 base from V and 0 bases from J, with 12 bases between. CDR3 length equals 15 residues.

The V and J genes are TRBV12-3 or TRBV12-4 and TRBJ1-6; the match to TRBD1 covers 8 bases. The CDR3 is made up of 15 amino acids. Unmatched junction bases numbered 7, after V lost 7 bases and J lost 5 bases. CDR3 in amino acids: CASTLRTGHNSPLHF. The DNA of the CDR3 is TGTGCCAGCACCCTTCGGACAGGGCATAATTCACCCCTCCACTTT.

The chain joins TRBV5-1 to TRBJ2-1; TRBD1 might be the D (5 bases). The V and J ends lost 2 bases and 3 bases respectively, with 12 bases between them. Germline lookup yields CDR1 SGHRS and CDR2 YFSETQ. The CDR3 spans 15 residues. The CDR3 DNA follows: TGCGCCAGCAGCTTTACAGGTTCCATCTACAATGAGCAGTTCTTC. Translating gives CASSFTGSIYNEQFF.

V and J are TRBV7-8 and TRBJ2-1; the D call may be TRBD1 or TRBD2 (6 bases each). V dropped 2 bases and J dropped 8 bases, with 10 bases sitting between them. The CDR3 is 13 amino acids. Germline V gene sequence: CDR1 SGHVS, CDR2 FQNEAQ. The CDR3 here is CASSLRGVDEQFF. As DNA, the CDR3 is TGTGCCAGCAGCTTAAGGGGGGTCGATGAGCAGTTCTTC.

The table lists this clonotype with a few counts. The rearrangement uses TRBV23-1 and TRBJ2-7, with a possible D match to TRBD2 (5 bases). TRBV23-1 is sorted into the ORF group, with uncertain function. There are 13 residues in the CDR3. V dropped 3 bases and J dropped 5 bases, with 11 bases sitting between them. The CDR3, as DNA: TGCGCCAGCAGTCATCAGGACTGCGACGAGCAGTACTTC. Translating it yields CASSHQDCDEQYF.

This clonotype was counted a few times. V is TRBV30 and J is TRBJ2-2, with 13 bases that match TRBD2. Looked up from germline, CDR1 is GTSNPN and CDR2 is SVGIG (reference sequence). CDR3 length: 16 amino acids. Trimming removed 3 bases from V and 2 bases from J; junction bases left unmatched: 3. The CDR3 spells CAWSLGLAGNTGELFF. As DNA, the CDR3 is TGTGCCTGGAGCCTGGGACTAGCGGGAAACACCGGGGAGCTGTTTTTT.

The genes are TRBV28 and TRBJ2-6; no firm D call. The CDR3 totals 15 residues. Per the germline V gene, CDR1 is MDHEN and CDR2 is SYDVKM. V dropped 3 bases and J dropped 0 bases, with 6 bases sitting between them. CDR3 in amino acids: CASSFFFSGANVLTF. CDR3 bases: TGTGCCAGCAGTTTTTTCTTCTCTGGGGCCAACGTCCTGACTTTC.

CDR3 in DNA: TGTGCCAGCAGGCGGGACCGACAAGAGACCCAGTACTTC. Translating it yields CASRRDRQETQYF. The chain employs TRBV28 and TRBJ2-5, with D possibly matching TRBD2 (6 bases). V gave up 6 bases and J gave up 2 bases, with 10 bases separating them. The length of the CDR3 is 13 residues. Germline values: CDR1 MDHEN, CDR2 SYDVKM. The full variable domain, with the rest looked up from reference TRBV28 and TRBJ2-5, is DVKVTQSSRYLVKRTGEKVFLECVQDMDHENMFWYRQDPGLGLRLIYFSYDVKMKEKGDIPEGYSVSREKKERFSLILESASTNQTSMYLCASRRDRQETQYFGPGTRLLVL.

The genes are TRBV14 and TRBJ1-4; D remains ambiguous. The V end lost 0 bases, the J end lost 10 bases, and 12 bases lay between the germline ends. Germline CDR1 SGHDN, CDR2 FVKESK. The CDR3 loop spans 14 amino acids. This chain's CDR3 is CASSQDWYDGKLFF. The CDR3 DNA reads TGTGCCAGCAGCCAAGATTGGTATGACGGAAAACTGTTTTTT.

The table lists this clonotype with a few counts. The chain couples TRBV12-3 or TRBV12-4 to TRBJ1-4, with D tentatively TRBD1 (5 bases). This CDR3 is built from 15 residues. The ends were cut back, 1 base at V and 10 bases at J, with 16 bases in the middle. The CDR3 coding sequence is TGTGCCAGCAGTTTAGACGGGACTTGGGTTGCAAAACTGTTTTTT. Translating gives CASSLDGTWVAKLFF.

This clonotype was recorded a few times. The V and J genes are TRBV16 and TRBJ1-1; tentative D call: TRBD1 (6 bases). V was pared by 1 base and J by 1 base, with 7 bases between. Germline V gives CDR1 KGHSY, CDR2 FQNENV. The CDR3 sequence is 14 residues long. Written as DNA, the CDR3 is TGTGCCAGCAGCCAATTAGGGGGGAACACTGAAGCTTTCTTT. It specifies CASSQLGGNTEAFF.

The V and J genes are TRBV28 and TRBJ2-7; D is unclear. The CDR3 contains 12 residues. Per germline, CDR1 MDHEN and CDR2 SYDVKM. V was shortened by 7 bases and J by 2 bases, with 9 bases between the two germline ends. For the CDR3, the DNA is TGTGCCAGCATCGACGGAACCTACGAGCAGTACTTC. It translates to CASIDGTYEQYF.

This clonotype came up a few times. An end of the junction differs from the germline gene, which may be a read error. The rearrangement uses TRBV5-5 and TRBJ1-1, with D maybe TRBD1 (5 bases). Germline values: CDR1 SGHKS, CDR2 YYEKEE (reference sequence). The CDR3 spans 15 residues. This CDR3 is CASSLGEGRNPEAFF. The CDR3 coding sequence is TGTGCCAGCAGCTTAGGGGAGGGAAGGAACCCTGAAGCTTTCTTT.

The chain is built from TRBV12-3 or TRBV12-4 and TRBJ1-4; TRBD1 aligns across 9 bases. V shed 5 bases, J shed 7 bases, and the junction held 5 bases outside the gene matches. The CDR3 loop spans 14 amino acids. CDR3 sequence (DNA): TGTGCCAGCAGTCAGGACAGGGGTGGTGAAAAACTGTTTTTT. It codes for CASSQDRGGEKLFF.

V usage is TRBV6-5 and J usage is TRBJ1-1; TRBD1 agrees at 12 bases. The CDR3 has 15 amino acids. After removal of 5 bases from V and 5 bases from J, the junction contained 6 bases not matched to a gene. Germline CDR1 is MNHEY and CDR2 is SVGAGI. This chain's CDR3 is CASSRDRGLLTEAFF. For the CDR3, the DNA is TGTGCCAGCAGTCGGGACAGGGGGCTACTGACTGAAGCTTTCTTT.

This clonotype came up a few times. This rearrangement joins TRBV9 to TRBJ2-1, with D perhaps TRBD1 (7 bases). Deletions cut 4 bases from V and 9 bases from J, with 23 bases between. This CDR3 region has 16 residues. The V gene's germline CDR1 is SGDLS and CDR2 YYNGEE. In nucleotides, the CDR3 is TGTGCCAGCAGCAGAGCTCTCCGGGAGAGGGACAGTGAGCAGTTCTTC. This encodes CASSRALRERDSEQFF. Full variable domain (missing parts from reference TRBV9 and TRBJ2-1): DSGVTQTPKHLITATGQRVTLRCSPRSGDLSVYWYQQSLDQGLQFLIQYYNGEERAKGNILERFSAQQFPDLHSELNLSSLELGDSALYFCASSRALRERDSEQFFGPGTRLTVL.

The DNA for the CDR3 is TGTGCCACCTACGGACTAGCGGGGAGCACAGATACGCAGTATTTT. It is translated as CATYGLAGSTDTQYF. The V call is TRBV27, the J call TRBJ2-3; 12 positions match TRBD2. J gave up 0 bases and V 10 bases, and 5 bases lay outside the gene matches. This CDR3 is 15 amino acids long. Germline V gene data show CDR1 as MNHEY and CDR2 as SMNVEV (reference sequence).

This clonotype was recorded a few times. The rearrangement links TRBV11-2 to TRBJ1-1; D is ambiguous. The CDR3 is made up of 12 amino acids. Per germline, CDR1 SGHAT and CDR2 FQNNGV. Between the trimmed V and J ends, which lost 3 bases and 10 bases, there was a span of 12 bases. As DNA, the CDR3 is TGTGCCAGCAGCTTGAGGCGAGAGGGAGCTTTCTTT. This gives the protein CASSLRREGAFF.

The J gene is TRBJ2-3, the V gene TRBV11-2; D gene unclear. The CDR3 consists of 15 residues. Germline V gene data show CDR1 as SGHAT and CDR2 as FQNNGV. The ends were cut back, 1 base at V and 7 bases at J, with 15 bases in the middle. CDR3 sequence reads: CASSLATRMPNTQYF. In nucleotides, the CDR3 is TGTGCCAGCAGCTTAGCCACTCGGATGCCAAATACGCAGTATTTT.